This T cell receptor (beta chain) originates from a study of T-cell memory formation after mild COVID-19. Study summary: The TCR clusters were mostly specific to one donor.

The table lists this clonotype with a few counts. One entry per CDR3 protein, called by TCRdb with MiXCR from the 5' RACE reads. Of around 150,000 distinct CDR3 sequences listed, approximately 10% were seen once; the top ten hold roughly 3.8%. V was pared by 8 bases and J by 3 bases, with 1 base of the junction left unmatched. The CDR3 is 13 amino acids. The germline V gene has CDR1 MDHEN and CDR2 SYDVKM. This receptor was taken from a man in his late teens or twenties who had mild COVID-19 (a few samples of this study predate the infection). Cell type and time point are not known. Sequenced material: PBMCs or a T cell subset sorted from them (not recorded which). This rearrangement joins TRBV28 to TRBJ2-5; 12 bases line up with TRBD2. CDR3 nucleotides: TGTGCCAGCCGACTAGCGGGGGAAGAGACCCAGTACTTC. Translating gives CASRLAGEETQYF. The full variable domain, its missing parts supplied by reference TRBV28 and TRBJ2-5, is DVKVTQSSRYLVKRTGEKVFLECVQDMDHENMFWYRQDPGLGLRLIYFSYDVKMKEKGDIPEGYSVSREKKERFSLILESASTNQTSMYLCASRLAGEETQYFGPGTRLLVL.